These T cell receptor beta chains were read from a single sample in a study of blood T cell repertoires in COVID-19. Sequencing used immunoSEQ multiplex PCR; TCRdb keeps in-frame clones, though not all of them. The data hold 400,000 to 450,000 clones, with approximately 90% observed a single time. Sequencing was performed on peripheral blood. These receptors all stem from a woman aged 40 to 55 with COVID-19, enrolled during active disease. The conserved cysteine and the conserved F or W are not part of the CDR3 here.

V	J	length	CDR3
TRBV7-9	TRBJ2-7	12	ASSPRGGLYEQY
TRBV3-1/TRBV3-2	TRBJ2-2	15	ASTLLAGALRTGELF
TRBV4-3	TRBJ1-4	19	ASSQGSGDRSISATNEKLF
TRBV2	TRBJ2-2	13	ASTRGYKNTGELF
TRBV18	TRBJ2-1	12	ASSPSGGYNEQF
TRBV28	TRBJ1-1	15	ASSLNIWASQNTEAF
TRBV6-2/TRBV6-3	TRBJ2-1	16	ASSYQGGGPSSYNEQF
TRBV5-4	TRBJ1-2	11	ASSPTGSIGYT
TRBV9	TRBJ2-5	13	ASSARVQDRETQY
TRBV11-2	TRBJ1-3	12	ASSLAGAGNTIY
TRBV21-1	TRBJ1-1	14	ASRPGQGAVGTEAF
TRBV28	TRBJ1-5	12	ASSPTGFRFPQH
TRBV27	TRBJ1-2	13	ASSDLGAGNYGYT
TRBV5-8	TRBJ1-4	13	ASSLPGQAIEKLF
TRBV4-3	TRBJ2-7	14	ASSQGEGQGVYEQY
TRBV5-1	TRBJ2-7	18	ASSLWGRGSGTTVTYEQY